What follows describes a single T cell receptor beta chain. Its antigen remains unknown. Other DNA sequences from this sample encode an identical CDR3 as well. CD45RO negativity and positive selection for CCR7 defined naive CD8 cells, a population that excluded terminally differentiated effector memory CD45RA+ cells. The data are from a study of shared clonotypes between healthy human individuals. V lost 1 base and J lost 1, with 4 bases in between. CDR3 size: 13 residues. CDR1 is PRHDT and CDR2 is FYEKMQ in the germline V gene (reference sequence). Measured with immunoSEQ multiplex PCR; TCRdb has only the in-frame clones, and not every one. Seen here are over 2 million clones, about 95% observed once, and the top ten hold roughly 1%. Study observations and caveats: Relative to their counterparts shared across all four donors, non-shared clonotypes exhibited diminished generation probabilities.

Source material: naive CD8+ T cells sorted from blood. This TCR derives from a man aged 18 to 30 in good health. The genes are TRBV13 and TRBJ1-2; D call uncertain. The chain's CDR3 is CASSLEGNYGYTF. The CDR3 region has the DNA TGTGCCAGCAGCTTAGAGGGTAACTATGGCTACACCTTC.